This TCR beta chain was found in a study of T cells in Graves' hyperthyroidism and ophthalmopathy. This clonotype was counted only a few times. From RNA transcripts, TCR beta CDR3 regions were amplified. Using the HTBI primer set, a first-round RT-PCR was run on the TCR CDR3. One entry per CDR3 protein, called by TCRdb with MiXCR from the multiplex PCR reads. The table includes about 480,000 distinct CDR3 sequences, under 15% detected once. Germline V gene lookup returns CDR1 MNHEY and CDR2 SVGEGT. The germline V and J ends were trimmed by 0 bases and 6 bases, with 15 bases remaining between them. The length of the CDR3 is 16 residues.

The specimen was blood. The rearrangement joins TRBV6-2 or TRBV6-3 to TRBJ2-1, with D perhaps matching TRBD1 or TRBD2 (5 bases each). This TCR was sampled from a woman under 30 with Graves' hyperthyroidism. DNA for the CDR3: TGTGCCAGCAGTTACTCGATCGGGACCACTCCCAATGAGCAGTTCTTC. Translating it yields CASSYSIGTTPNEQFF.